The T cell receptor beta chain under discussion was sequenced for a study of cytomegalovirus exposure and HLA in healthy donors. The PCR ran on 60 Vbeta and 13 Jbeta primers. TCRdb's copy holds only in-frame clones and misses some; the assay was immunoSEQ multiplex PCR. The sample includes around 100,000 clones, about 79% of them seen just once. Remarks on this clone: Its specificity is not known.

Findings of the study overall: Sequencing had likely introduced a cluster of highly shared sequence variants as an artifact. When a later analysis compared HLA-associated TCR beta chains with equally common others, the HLA-associated chains turned out to be more clonally expanded and to have lower generation probabilities.

This CDR3 comprises 16 residues. Between the trimmed V and J ends, which lost 1 base and 4 bases, there was a span of 14 bases. CDR1 and CDR2 (germline): LGHNA, YNFKEQ. The source material was PBMCs. This TCR was recovered from a man aged 50-60 years in good health and CMV-seropositive. V usage is TRBV4-2 and J usage is TRBJ2-1; D gene uncertain. The CDR3 reads CASSQGADLRYNEQFF. CDR3 sequence (DNA): TGTGCCAGCAGCCAAGGGGCAGACCTCCGATACAATGAGCAGTTCTTC.